This T cell receptor (beta chain) was captured in a study of T cells in localized non-small cell lung cancer. Sequencing was performed with immunoSEQ multiplex PCR; in TCRdb, only in-frame clones are kept and a portion is missing. The data hold about 82,000 clones, with around three quarters observed a single time. General observations from the study: Increased T cell density in blood showed an association with longer overall survival. Maximal T cell clonality occurred in uninvolved adjacent lung, with tumor ranking below it.

About this clone: What it binds is unknown.

Germline V CDR1 and CDR2: MGHRA, YSYEKL. The CDR3 is 15 residues long. V shed 3 bases, J shed 4 bases, and the junction held 7 bases outside the gene matches. V is TRBV4-1 and J is TRBJ2-7, with 9 bases aligning to TRBD1. This clonotype was obtained from a man aged 40 to 75 with stage II squamous cell lung carcinoma. The source material was PBMCs, sampled before any cancer treatment. CDR3 nucleotide sequence: TGCGCCAGCAGCCACGCCAAGACAGGGGGGTACGAGCAGTACTTC. Encoded protein: CASSHAKTGGYEQYF.